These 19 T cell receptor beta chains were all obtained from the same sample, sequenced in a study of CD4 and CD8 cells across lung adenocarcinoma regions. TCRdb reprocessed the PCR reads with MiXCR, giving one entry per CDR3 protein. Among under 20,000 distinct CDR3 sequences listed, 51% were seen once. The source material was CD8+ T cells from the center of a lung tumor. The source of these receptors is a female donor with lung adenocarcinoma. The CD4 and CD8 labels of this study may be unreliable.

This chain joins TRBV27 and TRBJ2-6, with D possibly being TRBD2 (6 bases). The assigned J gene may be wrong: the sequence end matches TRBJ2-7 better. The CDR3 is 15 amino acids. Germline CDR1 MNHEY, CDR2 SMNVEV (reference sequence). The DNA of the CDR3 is TGTGCAAGCGGCGCAGTACGCTCGGGGGCCTACGAGCAGTACTTC. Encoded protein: CASGAVRSGAYEQYF.

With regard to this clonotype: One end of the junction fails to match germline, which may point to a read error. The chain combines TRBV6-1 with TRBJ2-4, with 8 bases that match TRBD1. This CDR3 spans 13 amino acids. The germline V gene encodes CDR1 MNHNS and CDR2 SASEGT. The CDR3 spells CASSINRGELRFF. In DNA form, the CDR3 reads TGTGCCAGCAGTATTAACAGGGGGGAGCTTCGGTTCTTC.

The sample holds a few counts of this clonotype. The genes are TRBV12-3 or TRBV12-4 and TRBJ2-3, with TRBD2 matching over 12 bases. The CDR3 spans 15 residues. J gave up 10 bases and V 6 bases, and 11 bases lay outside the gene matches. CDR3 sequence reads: CASRSLAGGTNAQYF. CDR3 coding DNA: TGTGCCAGCAGATCCCTAGCGGGGGGGACGAATGCGCAGTATTTT.

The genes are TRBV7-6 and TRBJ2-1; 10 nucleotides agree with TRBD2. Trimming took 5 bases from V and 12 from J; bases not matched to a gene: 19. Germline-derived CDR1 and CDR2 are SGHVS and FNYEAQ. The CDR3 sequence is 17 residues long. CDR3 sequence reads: CASSPSVAGGPGAGQFF. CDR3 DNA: TGTGCCAGCAGCCCAAGCGTAGCGGGAGGCCCTGGTGCCGGGCAGTTCTTC. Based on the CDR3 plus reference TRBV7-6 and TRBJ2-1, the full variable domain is GAGVSQSPRYKVTKRGQDVALRCDPISGHVSLYWYRQALGQGPEFLTYFNYEAQQDKSGLPNDRFSAERPEGSISTLTIQRTEQRDSAMYRCASSPSVAGGPGAGQFFGPGTRLTVL.

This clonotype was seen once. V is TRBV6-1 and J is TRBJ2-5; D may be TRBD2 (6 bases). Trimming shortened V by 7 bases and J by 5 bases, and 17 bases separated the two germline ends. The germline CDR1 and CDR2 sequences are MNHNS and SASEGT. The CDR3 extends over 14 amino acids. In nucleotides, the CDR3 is TGTGCCAGCAAGGTAGGAGGGGCAGAGGAGACCCAGTACTTC. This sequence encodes CASKVGGAEETQYF.

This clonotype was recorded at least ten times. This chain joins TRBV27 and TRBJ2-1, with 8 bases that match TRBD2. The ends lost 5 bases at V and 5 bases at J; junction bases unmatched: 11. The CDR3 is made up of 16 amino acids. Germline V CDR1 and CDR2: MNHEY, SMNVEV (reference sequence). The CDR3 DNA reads TGTGCCAGCAGTCCCCCGGGGACTAGGCCCAACAATGAGCAGTTCTTC. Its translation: CASSPPGTRPNNEQFF.

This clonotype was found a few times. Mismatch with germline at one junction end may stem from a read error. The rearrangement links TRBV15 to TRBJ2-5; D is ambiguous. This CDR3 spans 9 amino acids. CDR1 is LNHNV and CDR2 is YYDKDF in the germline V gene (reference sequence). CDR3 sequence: CAQIIKKKF. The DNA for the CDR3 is TGTGCCCAGATAATTAAAAAAAAATTT. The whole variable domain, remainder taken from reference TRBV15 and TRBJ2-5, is DAMVIQNPRYQVTQFGKPVTLSCSQTLNHNVMYWYQQKSSQAPKLLFHYYDKDFNNEADTPDNFQSRRPNTSFCFLDIRSPGLGDTAMYLCAQIIKKKFGPGTRLLVL.

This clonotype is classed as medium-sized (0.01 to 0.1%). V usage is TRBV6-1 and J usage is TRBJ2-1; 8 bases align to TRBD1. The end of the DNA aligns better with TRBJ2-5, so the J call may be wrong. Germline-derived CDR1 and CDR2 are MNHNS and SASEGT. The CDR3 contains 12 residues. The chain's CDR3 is CASRGQVETQYF. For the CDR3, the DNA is TGTGCCAGCAGGGGACAGGTGGAGACCCAGTACTTC.

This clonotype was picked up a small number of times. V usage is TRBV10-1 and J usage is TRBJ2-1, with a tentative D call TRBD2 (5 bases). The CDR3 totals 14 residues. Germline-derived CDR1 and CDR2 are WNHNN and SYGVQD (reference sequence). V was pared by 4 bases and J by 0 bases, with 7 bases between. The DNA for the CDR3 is TGCGCCAGCAGTGGAGGGAGCTCCTACAATGAGCAGTTCTTC. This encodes CASSGGSSYNEQFF.

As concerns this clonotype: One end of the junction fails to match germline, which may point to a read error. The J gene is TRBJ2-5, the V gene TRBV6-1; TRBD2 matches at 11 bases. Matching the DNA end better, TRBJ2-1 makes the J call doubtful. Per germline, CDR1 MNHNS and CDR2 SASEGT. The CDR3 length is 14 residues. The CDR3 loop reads CASSFSGRGNGQFF. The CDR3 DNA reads TGTGCCAGCTCCTTTAGCGGGAGGGGCAATGGGCAGTTCTTC.

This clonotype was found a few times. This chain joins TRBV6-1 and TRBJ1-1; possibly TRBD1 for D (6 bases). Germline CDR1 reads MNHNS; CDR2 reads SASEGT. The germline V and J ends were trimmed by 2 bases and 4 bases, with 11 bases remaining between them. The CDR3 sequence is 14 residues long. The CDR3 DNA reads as TGTGCCAGCAGTGAACAGGGGACAAGCACTGAAGCTTTCTTT. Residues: CASSEQGTSTEAFF.

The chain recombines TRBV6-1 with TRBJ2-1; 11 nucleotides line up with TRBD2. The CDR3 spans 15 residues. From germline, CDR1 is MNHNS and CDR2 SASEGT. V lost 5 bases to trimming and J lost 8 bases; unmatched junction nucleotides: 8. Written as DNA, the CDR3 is TGTGCCAGCAGTCAAACTAGCGGGAGAGAGGATGAGCAGTTCTTC. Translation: CASSQTSGREDEQFF.

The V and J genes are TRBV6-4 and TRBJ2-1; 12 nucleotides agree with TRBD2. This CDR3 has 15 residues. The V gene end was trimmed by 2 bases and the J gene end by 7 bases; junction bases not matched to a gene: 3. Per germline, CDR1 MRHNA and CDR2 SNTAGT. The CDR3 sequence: CASSDLAGGVNEQFF. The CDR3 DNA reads TGTGCCAGCAGTGACCTAGCGGGAGGGGTTAATGAGCAGTTCTTC.

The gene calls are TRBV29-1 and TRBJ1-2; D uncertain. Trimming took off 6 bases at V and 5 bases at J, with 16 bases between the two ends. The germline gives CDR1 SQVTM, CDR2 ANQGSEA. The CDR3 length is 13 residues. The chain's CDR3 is CSVQVLGSYGYTF. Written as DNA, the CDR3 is TGCAGCGTCCAAGTTTTGGGGTCTTATGGCTACACCTTC.

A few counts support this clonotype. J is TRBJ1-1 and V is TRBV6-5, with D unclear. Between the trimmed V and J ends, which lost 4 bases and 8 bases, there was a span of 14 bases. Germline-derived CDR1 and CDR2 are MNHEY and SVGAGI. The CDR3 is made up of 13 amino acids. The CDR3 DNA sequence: TGTGCCAGCAGTTCGAAGGTGGGGTTCGAAGCTTTCTTT. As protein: CASSSKVGFEAFF.

The CDR3 bases are TGTGCCAGCAGGCCCGGGCCCAATCGTCATACTGAGCAGTTCTTC. Protein product: CASRPGPNRHTEQFF. The rearrangement joins TRBV12-3 or TRBV12-4 to TRBJ2-1; D unresolved. V lost 6 bases and J lost 9, with 21 bases in between. The CDR3 is 15 amino acids.

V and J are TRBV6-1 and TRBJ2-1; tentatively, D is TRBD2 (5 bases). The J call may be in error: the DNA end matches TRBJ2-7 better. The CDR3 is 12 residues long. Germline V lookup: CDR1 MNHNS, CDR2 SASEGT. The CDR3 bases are TGTGCCAGCAGCCACGGGGTCTACGAGCAGTACTTC. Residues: CASSHGVYEQYF.

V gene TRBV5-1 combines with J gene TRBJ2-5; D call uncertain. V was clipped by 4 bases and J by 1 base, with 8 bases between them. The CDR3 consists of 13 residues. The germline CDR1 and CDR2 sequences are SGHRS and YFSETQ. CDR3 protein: CASSTTSQETQYF. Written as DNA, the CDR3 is TGCGCCAGCAGCACCACCTCCCAAGAGACCCAGTACTTC. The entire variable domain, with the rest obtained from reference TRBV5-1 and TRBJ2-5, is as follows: KAGVTQTPRYLIKTRGQQVTLSCSPISGHRSVSWYQQTPGQGLQFLFEYFSETQRNKGNFPGRFSGRQFSNSRSEMNVSTLELGDSALYLCASSTTSQETQYFGPGTRLLVL.

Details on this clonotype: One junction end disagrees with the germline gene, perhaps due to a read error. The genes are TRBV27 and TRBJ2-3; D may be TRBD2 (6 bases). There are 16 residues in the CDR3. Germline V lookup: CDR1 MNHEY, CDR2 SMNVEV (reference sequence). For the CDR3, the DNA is TGTGCCTGTACGGGGTGGCGGGAAACTGACCCAGATACCCAGTATTTT. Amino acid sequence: CACTGWRETDPDTQYF.